This T cell receptor beta chain derives from a study of radiation and T cells in renal cell carcinoma. The CDR3 is made up of 14 amino acids. V dropped 2 bases and J dropped 7 bases, with 12 bases sitting between them. The germline gives CDR1 LNHDA, CDR2 SQIVND (reference sequence). The treatment is: 15 Gy SBRT to primary tumor, nephrectomy 4 weeks later. Nephrectomy followed 15 Gy stereotactic body radiation by 4 weeks. The protocol was immunoSEQ multiplex PCR, while the TCRdb copy is restricted to in-frame clones and leaves out a portion. The sample includes fewer than 4,500 clones, approximately 65% of them seen just once.

The receptor's source is a woman aged 55-70 years with renal cell carcinoma. The gene calls are TRBV19 and TRBJ2-1, with D perhaps TRBD1 (6 bases). This specimen consisted of tumor tissue, obtained from a patient whose treatment included radiotherapy and nephrectomy. CDR3 sequence: CASSIIGQKNEQFF. CDR3 DNA: TGTGCCAGTAGTATAATAGGACAGAAGAATGAGCAGTTCTTC.